This T cell receptor beta chain was identified in a study of shared clonotypes between healthy human individuals. Findings and limits, study-wide: As a rule, naive subsets had a larger estimated richness than memory subsets.

A remark on this clone: Its antigen is undetermined.

This table comes from immunoSEQ multiplex PCR, and its TCRdb copy is limited to in-frame clones, with some not included. The sample has hundreds of thousands of clones, around 74% seen once. Donors included only healthy HIV-negative adults lacking recent acute infections or vaccinations. CDR3 length equals 13 residues. The ends were cut back, 4 bases at V and 5 bases at J, with 11 bases in the middle. CDR1 is SGHTA and CDR2 is FQGNSA in the germline V gene. V gene TRBV7-2 combines with J gene TRBJ2-5, with D possibly matching TRBD2 (6 bases). Material for sequencing was memory CD4+ T cells sorted from blood. Documented subset: CD45RA-negative fraction. This receptor was identified in a woman aged 25 to 39 in good health. The CDR3 DNA follows: TGTGCCAGCAGCTCCACGCGGGGTGAGACCCAGTACTTC. Its translation: CASSSTRGETQYF.